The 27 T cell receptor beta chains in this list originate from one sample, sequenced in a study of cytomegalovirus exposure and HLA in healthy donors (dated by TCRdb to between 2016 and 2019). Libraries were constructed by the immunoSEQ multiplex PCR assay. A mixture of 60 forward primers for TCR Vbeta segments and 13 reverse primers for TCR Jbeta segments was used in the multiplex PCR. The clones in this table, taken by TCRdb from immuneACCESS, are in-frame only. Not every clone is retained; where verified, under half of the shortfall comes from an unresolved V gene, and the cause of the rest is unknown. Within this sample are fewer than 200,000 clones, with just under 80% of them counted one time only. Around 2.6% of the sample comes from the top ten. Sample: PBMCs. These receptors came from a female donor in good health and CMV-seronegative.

The CDR3 protein is CASSLMAGGDSEAFF. In DNA form, the CDR3 reads TGTGCCAGCAGCTTAATGGCAGGGGGCGACTCTGAAGCTTTCTTT. The V call is TRBV7-9, the J call TRBJ1-1; 8 bases map to TRBD1. The CDR3 extends over 15 amino acids. The J segment lost 6 bases and the V segment lost 2 bases, leaving 8 bases of the junction unmatched. Germline-derived CDR1 and CDR2 are SEHNR and FQNEAQ (reference sequence).

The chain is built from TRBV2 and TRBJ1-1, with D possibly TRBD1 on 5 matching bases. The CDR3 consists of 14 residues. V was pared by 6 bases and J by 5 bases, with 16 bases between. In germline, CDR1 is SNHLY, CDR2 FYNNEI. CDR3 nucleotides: TGTGCCAGCAGCCCAGGGCTTTTGGGGACTGAAGCTTTCTTT. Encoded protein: CASSPGLLGTEAFF.

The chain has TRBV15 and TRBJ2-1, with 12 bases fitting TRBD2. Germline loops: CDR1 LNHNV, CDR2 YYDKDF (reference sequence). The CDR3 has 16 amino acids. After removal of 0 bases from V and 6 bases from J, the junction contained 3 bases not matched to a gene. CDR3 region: CATSRERLAGVNEQFF. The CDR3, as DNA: TGTGCCACCAGCAGAGAAAGACTAGCGGGAGTCAATGAGCAGTTCTTC.

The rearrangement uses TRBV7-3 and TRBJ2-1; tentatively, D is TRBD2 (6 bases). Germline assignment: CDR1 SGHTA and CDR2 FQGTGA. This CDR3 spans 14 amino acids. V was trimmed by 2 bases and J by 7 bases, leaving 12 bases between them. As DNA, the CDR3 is TGTGCCAGCAGCTTATCGGGGGAAGGGAATGAGCAGTTCTTC. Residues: CASSLSGEGNEQFF.

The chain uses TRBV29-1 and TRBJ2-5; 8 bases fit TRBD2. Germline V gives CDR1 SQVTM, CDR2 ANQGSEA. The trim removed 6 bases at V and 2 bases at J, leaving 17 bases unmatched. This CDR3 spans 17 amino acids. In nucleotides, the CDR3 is TGCAGCGTCGCAGACGGGGGGGCTTCCTGGGGGCAAGAGACCCAGTACTTC. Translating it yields CSVADGGASWGQETQYF.

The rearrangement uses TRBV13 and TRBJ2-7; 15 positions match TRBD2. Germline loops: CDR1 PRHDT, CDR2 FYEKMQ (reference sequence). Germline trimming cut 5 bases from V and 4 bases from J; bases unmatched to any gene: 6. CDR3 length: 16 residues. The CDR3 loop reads CASSEGLAGGLYEQYF. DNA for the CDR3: TGTGCCAGCAGCGAGGGACTAGCGGGGGGACTATACGAGCAGTACTTC.

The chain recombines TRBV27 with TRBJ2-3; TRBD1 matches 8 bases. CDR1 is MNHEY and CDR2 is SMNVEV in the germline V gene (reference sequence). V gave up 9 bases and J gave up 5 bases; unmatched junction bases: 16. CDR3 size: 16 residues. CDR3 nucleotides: TGTGCCAGTTTCGGGTCCTACCAGGGGGCCAAAGATACGCAGTATTTT. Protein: CASFGSYQGAKDTQYF.

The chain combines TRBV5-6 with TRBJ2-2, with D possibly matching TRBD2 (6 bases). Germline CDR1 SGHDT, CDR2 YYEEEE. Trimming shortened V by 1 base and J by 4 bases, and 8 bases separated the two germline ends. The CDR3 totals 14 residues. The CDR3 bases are TGTGCCAGCAGCTTGCTCGGGGGCACCGGGGAGCTGTTTTTT. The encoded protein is CASSLLGGTGELFF.

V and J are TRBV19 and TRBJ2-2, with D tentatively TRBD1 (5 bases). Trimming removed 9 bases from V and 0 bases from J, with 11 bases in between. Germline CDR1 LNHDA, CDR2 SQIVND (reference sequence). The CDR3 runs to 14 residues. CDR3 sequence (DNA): TGTGCCAGCAAAGGGGCGACGAACACCGGGGAGCTGTTTTTT. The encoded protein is CASKGATNTGELFF.

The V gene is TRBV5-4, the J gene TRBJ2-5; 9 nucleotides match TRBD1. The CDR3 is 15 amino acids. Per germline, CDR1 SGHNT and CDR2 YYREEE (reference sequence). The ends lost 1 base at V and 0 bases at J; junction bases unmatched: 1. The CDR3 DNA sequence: TGTGCCAGCAGCTTGACAGGGGGCTACCAAGAGACCCAGTACTTC. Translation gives CASSLTGGYQETQYF. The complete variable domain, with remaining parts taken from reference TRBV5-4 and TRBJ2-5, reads ETGVTQSPTHLIKTRGQQVTLRCSSQSGHNTVSWYQQALGQGPQFIFQYYREEENGRGNFPPRFSGLQFPNYSSELNVNALELDDSALYLCASSLTGGYQETQYFGPGTRLLVL.

The CDR3 DNA sequence: TGCAGCGCCTTTGTAGACAGTTCCTACGAGCAGTACTTC. This gives the protein CSAFVDSSYEQYF. This rearrangement joins TRBV29-1 to TRBJ2-7; D might be TRBD1 (5 bases). This CDR3 is built from 13 residues. Trimming removed 7 bases at V and 1 base at J, with 14 bases between. Looked up from germline, CDR1 is SQVTM and CDR2 is ANQGSEA.

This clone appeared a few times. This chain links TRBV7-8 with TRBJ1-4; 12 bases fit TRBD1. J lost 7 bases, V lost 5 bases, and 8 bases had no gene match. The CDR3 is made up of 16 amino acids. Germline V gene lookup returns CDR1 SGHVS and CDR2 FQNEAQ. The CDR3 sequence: CASSRRDRGLGEKLFF. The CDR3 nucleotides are TGTGCCAGCAGCCGCCGGGACAGGGGGCTGGGTGAAAAACTGTTTTTT.

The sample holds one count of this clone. CDR3 amino acids: CASRPWDRGHIQYF. CDR3 nucleotides: TGTGCCAGCAGGCCCTGGGACAGGGGACACATTCAGTACTTC. J is TRBJ2-4 and V is TRBV28; TRBD1 agrees at 10 bases. Trimming removed 6 bases from V and 8 bases from J; junction bases left unmatched: 7. The CDR3 covers 14 residues. Germline loops: CDR1 MDHEN, CDR2 SYDVKM.

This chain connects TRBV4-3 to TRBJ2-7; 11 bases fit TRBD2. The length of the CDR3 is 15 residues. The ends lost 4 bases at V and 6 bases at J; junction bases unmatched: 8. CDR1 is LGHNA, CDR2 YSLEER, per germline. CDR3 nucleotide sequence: TGCGCCAGCAGCCGTGATGGGACTAGCGGCCGCGAGCAGTACTTC. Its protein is CASSRDGTSGREQYF.

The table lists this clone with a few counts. The CDR3 reads CASSPGLAGVEEQYF. The CDR3 region has the DNA TGTGCCAGCAGCCCCGGACTAGCGGGAGTCGAAGAGCAGTACTTC. The rearrangement joins TRBV7-9 to TRBJ2-7; TRBD2 matches 13 bases. Germline V gives CDR1 SEHNR, CDR2 FQNEAQ (reference sequence). CDR3 length equals 15 residues. Trimming removed 5 bases from V and 7 bases from J; junction bases left unmatched: 8.

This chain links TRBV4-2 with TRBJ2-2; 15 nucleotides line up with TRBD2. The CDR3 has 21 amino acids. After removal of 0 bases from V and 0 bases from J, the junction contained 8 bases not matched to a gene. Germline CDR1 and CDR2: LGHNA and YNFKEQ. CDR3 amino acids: CASSQDLRTSGRASNTGELFF. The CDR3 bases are TGTGCCAGCAGCCAAGATCTCCGGACTAGCGGGAGGGCCTCGAACACCGGGGAGCTGTTTTTT.

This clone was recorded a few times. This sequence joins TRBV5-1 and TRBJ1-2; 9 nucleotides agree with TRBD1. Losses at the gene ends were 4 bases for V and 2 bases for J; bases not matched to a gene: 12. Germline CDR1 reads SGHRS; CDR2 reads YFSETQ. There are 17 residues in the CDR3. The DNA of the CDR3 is TGCGCCAGCAGCCCCTGGGACAGGGCAATGGGCAACTATGGCTACACCTTC. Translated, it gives CASSPWDRAMGNYGYTF.

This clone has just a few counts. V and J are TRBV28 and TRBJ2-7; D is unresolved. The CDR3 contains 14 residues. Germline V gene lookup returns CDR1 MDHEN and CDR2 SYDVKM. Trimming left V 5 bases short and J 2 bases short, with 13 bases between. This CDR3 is CASSDMASPYEQYF. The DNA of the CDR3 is TGTGCCAGCAGTGACATGGCCAGTCCCTACGAGCAGTACTTC.

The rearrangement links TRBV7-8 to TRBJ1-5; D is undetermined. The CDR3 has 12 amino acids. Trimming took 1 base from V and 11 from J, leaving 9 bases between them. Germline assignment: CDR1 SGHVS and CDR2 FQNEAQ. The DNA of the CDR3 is TGTGCCAGCAGCTTAGACGTGGGAGCCCAGCATTTT. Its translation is CASSLDVGAQHF.

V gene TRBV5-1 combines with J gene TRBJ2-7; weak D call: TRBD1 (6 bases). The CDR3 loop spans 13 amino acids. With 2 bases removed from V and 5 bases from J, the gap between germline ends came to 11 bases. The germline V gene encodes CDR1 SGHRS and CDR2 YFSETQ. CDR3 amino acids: CASSFQDSHEQYF. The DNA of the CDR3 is TGCGCCAGCAGCTTCCAGGACAGCCACGAGCAGTACTTC.

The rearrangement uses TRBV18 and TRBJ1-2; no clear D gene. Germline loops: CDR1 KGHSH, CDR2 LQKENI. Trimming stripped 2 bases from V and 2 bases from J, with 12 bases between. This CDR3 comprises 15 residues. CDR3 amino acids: CASSPIIQKNYGYTF. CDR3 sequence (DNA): TGTGCCAGCTCACCAATCATTCAGAAAAACTATGGCTACACCTTC.

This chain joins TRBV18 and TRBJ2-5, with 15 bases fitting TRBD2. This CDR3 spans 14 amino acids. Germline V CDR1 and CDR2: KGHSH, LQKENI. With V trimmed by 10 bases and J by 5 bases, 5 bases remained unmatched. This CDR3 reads CATRTSGRAETQYF. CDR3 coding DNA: TGTGCCACCCGGACTAGCGGGAGGGCCGAGACCCAGTACTTC. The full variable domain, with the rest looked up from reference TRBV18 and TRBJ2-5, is NAGVMQNPRHLVRRRGQEARLRCSPMKGHSHVYWYRQLPEEGLKFMVYLQKENIIDESGMPKERFSAEFPKEGPSILRIQQVVRGDSAAYFCATRTSGRAETQYFGPGTRLLVL.

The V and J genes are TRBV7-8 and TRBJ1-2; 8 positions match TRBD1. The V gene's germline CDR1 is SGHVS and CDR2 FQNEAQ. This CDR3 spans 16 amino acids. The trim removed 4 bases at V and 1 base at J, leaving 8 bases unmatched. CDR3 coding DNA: TGTGCCAGCAGCTCCGGGCAGGGGGCCTATAACTATGGCTACACCTTC. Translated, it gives CASSSGQGAYNYGYTF.

The CDR3 is CASSYLGGAGTQYF. For the CDR3, the DNA is TGTGCCAGCAGTTACCTCGGGGGGGCGGGGACCCAGTACTTC. This chain connects TRBV6-5 to TRBJ2-5, with 8 bases fitting TRBD2. Germline V CDR1 and CDR2: MNHEY, SVGAGI. The V and J ends lost 2 bases and 7 bases, in that order; junction bases with no gene match: 6. There are 14 residues in the CDR3.

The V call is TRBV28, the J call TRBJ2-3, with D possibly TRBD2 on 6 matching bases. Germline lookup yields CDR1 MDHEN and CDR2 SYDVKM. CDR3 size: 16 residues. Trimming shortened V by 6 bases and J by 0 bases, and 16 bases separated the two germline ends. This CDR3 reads CASSPGLGTSTDTQYF. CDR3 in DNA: TGTGCCAGCAGCCCTGGGCTAGGGACTAGCACAGATACGCAGTATTTT. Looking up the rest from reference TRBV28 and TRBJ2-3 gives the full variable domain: DVKVTQSSRYLVKRTGEKVFLECVQDMDHENMFWYRQDPGLGLRLIYFSYDVKMKEKGDIPEGYSVSREKKERFSLILESASTNQTSMYLCASSPGLGTSTDTQYFGPGTRLTVL.

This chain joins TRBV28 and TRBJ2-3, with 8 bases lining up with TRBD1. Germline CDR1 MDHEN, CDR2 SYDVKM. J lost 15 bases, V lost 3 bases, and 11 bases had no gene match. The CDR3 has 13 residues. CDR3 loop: CASSLRQGAPQYF. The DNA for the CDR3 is TGTGCCAGCAGTTTGCGTCAGGGGGCTCCCCAATATTTT.

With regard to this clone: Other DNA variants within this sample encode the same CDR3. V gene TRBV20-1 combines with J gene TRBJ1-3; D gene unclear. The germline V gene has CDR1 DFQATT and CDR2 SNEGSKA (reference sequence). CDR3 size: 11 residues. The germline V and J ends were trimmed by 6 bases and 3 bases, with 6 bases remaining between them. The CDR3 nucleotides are TGCAGTGCCTCCCGTGGAAACACCATATATTTT. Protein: CSASRGNTIYF.